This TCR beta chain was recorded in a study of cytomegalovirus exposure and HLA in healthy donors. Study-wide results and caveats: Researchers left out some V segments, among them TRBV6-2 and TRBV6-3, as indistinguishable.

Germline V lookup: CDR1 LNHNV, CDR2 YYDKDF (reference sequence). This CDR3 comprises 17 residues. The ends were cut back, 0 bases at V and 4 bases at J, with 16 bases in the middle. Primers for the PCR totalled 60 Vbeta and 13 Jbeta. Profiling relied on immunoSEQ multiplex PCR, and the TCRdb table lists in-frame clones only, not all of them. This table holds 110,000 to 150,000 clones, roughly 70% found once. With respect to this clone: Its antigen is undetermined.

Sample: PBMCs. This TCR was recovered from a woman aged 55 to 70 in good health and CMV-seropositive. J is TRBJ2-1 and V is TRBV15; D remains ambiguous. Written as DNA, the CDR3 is TGTGCCACCAGCAGAGATCGAAGCCTGCTCTCTTACAATGAGCAGTTCTTC. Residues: CATSRDRSLLSYNEQFF.